The source of this T cell receptor (beta chain) is a study of cytomegalovirus exposure and HLA in healthy donors. In its sample, this clone was seen once. The target antigen is unknown. The junction does not match germline at one end; this may be a read error. This CDR3 has 15 residues. Germline CDR1 and CDR2: SGHVS and FQNEAQ. Findings and limits, study-wide: Confirmation in vitro established that three CMV-associated chains were specific for CMV antigens. The study flagged some 180 TCR beta chains as cytomegalovirus-associated.

Assay: immunoSEQ multiplex PCR; the TCRdb copy retains only in-frame clones and omits some. The sample carries approximately 98,000 clones, 95% recorded once. This TCR derives from a woman between 18 and 29 years old in good health and CMV-seronegative. What was sequenced was PBMCs. The chain recombines TRBV7-8 with TRBJ2-3; D may be TRBD2 (6 bases). In nucleotides, the CDR3 is TGTGCCAGCACCTTACCGGGACTGCGCACAGATACGCAGTATTTT. It codes for CASTLPGLRTDTQYF.